The sequence of this T cell receptor (beta chain) was determined in a study of T cells in Graves' hyperthyroidism and ophthalmopathy. Across the study: The blood sample was taken at first diagnosis, before treatment began.

This clonotype was counted ten times or more. The TCR beta CDR3 regions underwent amplification using RNA transcripts as the source. HTBI primers were used for first-round RT-PCR of the TCR CDR3. TCRdb redid the calling of the multiplex PCR reads with MiXCR, one entry per CDR3 protein. The sample includes 130,000 to 150,000 distinct CDR3 sequences, over 20% seen only once; the top ten take more than 60%. Germline V gives CDR1 SGHRS, CDR2 YFSETQ. This CDR3 has 16 amino acids. V lost 0 bases and J 3 bases, leaving 14 bases between the germline ends. Sequenced sample: blood. V usage is TRBV5-1 and J usage is TRBJ2-3; D gene uncertain. This clonotype was sampled from a woman aged 45-60 years with Graves' hyperthyroidism that later progressed to Graves' ophthalmopathy. The CDR3 is CASSLGLGATTDTQYF. The CDR3 DNA follows: TGCGCCAGCAGCTTGGGCCTCGGTGCCACAACAGATACGCAGTATTTT.